This T cell receptor (beta chain) is from a study of blood T cell repertoires in COVID-19. Study-level information: In each case, the material was cDNA or gDNA derived from T cells, B-cell-depleted T cells, or PBMCs.

V dropped 4 bases and J dropped 5 bases, with 16 bases sitting between them. The germline V gene has CDR1 SGHRS and CDR2 YFSETQ. CDR3 size: 14 residues. Only one count was recorded for this clone. Per the study methods: For nucleated cells, counts were estimated from reference gene primer amplification. Assay used: immunoSEQ multiplex PCR; TCRdb lists only in-frame clones, some missing. D and trimming were read from the DNA, whereas the V and J calls and clone size are those reported in that table. Here the sample spans fewer than 120,000 clones, less than 75% being singletons. Material: peripheral blood. This chain links TRBV5-1 with TRBJ2-7; D possibly corresponds to TRBD1 (5 bases). This receptor was obtained from a woman aged 55-70 years with acute or convalescent COVID-19. The chain's CDR3 is CASSTRTFNDEQYF. CDR3 nucleotides: TGCGCCAGCAGCACGCGGACATTTAACGACGAGCAGTACTTC. The whole variable domain, remainder taken from reference TRBV5-1 and TRBJ2-7, is KAGVTQTPRYLIKTRGQQVTLSCSPISGHRSVSWYQQTPGQGLQFLFEYFSETQRNKGNFPGRFSGRQFSNSRSEMNVSTLELGDSALYLCASSTRTFNDEQYFGPGTRLTVT.